This section outlines one T cell receptor (beta chain) sequence together with its context. The clone's antigen remains unknown. Base quality data are lacking; no much larger clone is found one base away. This sample is part of a study of T-cell memory formation after mild COVID-19 (dated by TCRdb to about 2021). General notes on the study: TCR sequence clusters from the two donors were largely donor specific. The cohort comprised two young, previously healthy adult volunteers, one female and one male. T-cell clones expanding and contracting after mild COVID-19 in two donors were tracked by longitudinal TCRalpha and TCRbeta repertoire sequencing.

What the authors observed across the whole study: Only a couple of mild cases were covered by the study, and larger cohorts that include severe cases with pre-infection samples were considered necessary. The second-wave clones that peaked on day 37 were not confirmed to be SARS-CoV-2 specific. Balanced CD4/CD8 phenotypes were observed for clones contracting from day 15 to 85, whereas a bias towards CD4+ was observed for a second wave of clones expanding from day 15 to 37. Contracting CD4+ clones appeared mostly in the CM and EM memory subsets, whereas CD8+ clones were enriched in EMRA. Some responding clones were found in pre-infection memory, which suggests that pre-existing cross-reactive memory T cells took part in the SARS-CoV-2 response.

Reading from cysteine to phenylalanine, the CDR3 counts 15 amino acids. Only the CDR3 DNA stays, 45 bases, in frame from base 1. V was cut back by 2 bases and J by 2 bases, leaving a gap of 12 bases between them. CDR1 and CDR2 (DFQATT, SNEGSKA) derive from the germline V gene (reference sequence). The sample was run on an Illumina NovaSeq 6000. TCRalpha and TCRbeta cDNA libraries were constructed by 5'RACE with constant-segment primers, with sample barcodes and unique molecular identifiers being introduced. Trizol reagent was used to extract RNA from every sample. Library amplification was performed in two PCR steps, and a second sample barcode and Illumina TruSeq adapters were introduced in the second step. Libraries were sequenced on an Illumina NovaSeq with 2 x 150 bp paired-end reads. Concerning the study's data processing: Demultiplexing of reads and collapsing into UMI-guided consensus sequences were performed with migec v1.2.7. Using mixcr v2.1.11, UMI consensuses were aligned to TRA and TRB V and J templates and then assembled into clonotypes. A clonotype was counted as expanded or contracted only when both edgeR and NoisET called the clonotype significant, with the noise models trained on biological replicates. For edgeR calls, the thresholds were a false discovery rate-adjusted p below 0.01 and a log2 fold-change of 1. As an exploratory analysis of dynamics, max-normalized trajectories of the 1000 most abundant clonotypes were examined with PCA combined with hierarchical clustering. Separately sequenced CD4+ and CD8+ repertoires were used to assign a CD4 or CD8 phenotype to each responding clone. TCRdb reprocessed the public reads (quality trimming at Q25 with fastp, clone calling with MiXCR) and kept in-frame beta chains. When rows share a CDR3 protein, they turn into one entry using the most common DNA and genes. The V and J calls were determined by TCRdb, not by the authors. The sample data list 530,000 or so distinct CDR3 sequences, and approximately 15% of these were observed just once. The ten biggest clones cover just over 8% of the sample.

Ficoll-Paque density gradient centrifugation was used to isolate PBMCs. Material: PBMCs or a T cell subset sorted from them (not recorded which). The rearranged chain carries TRBV20-1 and TRBJ2-2, with the D gene not confidently named. The clonotype originates from an adult woman who had mild COVID-19 (a few samples of this study predate the infection). The sample titles of this study are shuffled in the database, so cell type and time point are left out; the donor was told from shared clones. The sequence in DNA is TGCAGTGCTAGACGGTCTCTCGCTAACACCGGGGAGCTGTTTTTT. It encodes CSARRSLANTGELFF.